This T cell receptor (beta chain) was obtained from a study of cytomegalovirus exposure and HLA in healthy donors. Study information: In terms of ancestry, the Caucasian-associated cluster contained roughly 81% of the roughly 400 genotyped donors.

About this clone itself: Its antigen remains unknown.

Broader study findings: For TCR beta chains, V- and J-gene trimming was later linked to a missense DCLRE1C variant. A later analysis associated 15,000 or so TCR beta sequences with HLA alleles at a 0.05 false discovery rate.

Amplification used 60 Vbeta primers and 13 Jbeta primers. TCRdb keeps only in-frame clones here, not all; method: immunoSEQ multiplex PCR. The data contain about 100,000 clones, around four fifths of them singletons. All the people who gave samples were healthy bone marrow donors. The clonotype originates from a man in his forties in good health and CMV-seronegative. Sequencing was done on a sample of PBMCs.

CDR3 nucleotide sequence: TGTGCCTGGAGTAGAGGGGGACAGACTGAAGCTTTCTTT. Translated: CAWSRGGQTEAFF. The chain recombines TRBV30 with TRBJ1-1, with TRBD1 matching over 7 bases. CDR3 length: 13 amino acids. V shed 2 bases, J shed 5 bases, and the junction held 5 bases outside the gene matches. Germline V gene sequence: CDR1 GTSNPN, CDR2 SVGIG (reference sequence).